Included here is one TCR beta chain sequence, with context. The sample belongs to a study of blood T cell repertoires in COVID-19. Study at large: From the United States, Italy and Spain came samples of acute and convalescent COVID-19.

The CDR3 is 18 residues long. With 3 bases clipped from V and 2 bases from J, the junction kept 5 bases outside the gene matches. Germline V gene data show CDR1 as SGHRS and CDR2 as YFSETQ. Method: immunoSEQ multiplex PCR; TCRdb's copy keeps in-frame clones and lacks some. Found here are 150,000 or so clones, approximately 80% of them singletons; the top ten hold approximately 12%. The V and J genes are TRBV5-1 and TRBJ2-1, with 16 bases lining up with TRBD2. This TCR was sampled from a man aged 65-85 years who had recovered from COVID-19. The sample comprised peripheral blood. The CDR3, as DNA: TGCGCCAGCAGCTACCTGGGACTAGCGGGAGGGACCTACAATGAGCAGTTCTTC. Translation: CASSYLGLAGGTYNEQFF.